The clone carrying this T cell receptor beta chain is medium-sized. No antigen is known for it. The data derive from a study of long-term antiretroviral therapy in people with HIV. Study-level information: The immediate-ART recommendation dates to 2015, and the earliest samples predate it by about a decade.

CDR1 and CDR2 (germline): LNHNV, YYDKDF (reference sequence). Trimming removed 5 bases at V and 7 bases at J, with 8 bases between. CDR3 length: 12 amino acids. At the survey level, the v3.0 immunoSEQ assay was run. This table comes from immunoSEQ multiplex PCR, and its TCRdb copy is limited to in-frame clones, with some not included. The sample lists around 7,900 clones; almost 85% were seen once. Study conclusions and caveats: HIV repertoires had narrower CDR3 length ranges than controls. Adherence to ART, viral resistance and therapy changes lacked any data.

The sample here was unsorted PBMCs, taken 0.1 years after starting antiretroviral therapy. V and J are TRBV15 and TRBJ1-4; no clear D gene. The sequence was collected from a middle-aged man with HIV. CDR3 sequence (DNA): TGTGCCACCAGCGGGAACACTGAAAAACTGTTTTTT. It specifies CATSGNTEKLFF. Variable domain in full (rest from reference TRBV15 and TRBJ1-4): DAMVIQNPRYQVTQFGKPVTLSCSQTLNHNVMYWYQQKSSQAPKLLFHYYDKDFNNEADTPDNFQSRRPNTSFCFLDIRSPGLGDTAMYLCATSGNTEKLFFGSGTQLSVL.